This T cell receptor beta chain was found in a study of blood T cell repertoires in COVID-19. The wider study: The United States, Italy and Spain were the sources of the acute and convalescent COVID-19 samples. T cells, B-cell-depleted T cells, or PBMCs supplied cDNA or gDNA.

The authors' processing: Cell counts per sample came from amplifying reference gene primers. The protocol was immunoSEQ multiplex PCR, while the TCRdb copy is restricted to in-frame clones and leaves out a portion. V and J calls and clone size are as listed in that table; D and trimming were resolved from the DNA. This sample has approximately 51,000 clones, with about 90% found just once. The CDR3 has 13 amino acids. V lost 6 bases, J lost 1 base, and 9 bases lay in between. CDR1 and CDR2 (germline): LNHNV, YYDKDF (reference sequence). The sample was peripheral blood. The clonotype originates from a man aged 70-80 years with active COVID-19. The chain is built from TRBV15 and TRBJ2-5; the D is unclear. DNA of the CDR3: TGTGCCACCAGAGATAGCCCCCAAGAGACCCAGTACTTC. Translated, it gives CATRDSPQETQYF.